Shown below are 5 T cell receptor beta chains from a single sample sequenced in a study of response to subunit inactivated influenza vaccine. MiXCR, run by TCRdb on the RT-PCR reads, gives a single entry per CDR3 protein. Of approximately 500,000 distinct CDR3 sequences listed, roughly 13% are singletons. Sequencing was performed on PBMCs from blood, taken 40 to 50 days after vaccination. The origin of the receptors is a man aged 50-59 years who received an inactivated influenza vaccine.

This clonotype occurred a few times. This chain links TRBV6-1 with TRBJ2-5; 9 nucleotides agree with TRBD1. CDR3 length equals 15 residues. CDR1 is MNHNS and CDR2 is SASEGT in the germline V gene. The V and J ends lost 6 bases and 2 bases, in that order; junction bases with no gene match: 7. The chain's CDR3 is CASRKQGARQETQYF. The CDR3 DNA reads TGTGCCAGCAGGAAACAGGGGGCTCGACAAGAGACCCAGTACTTC.

The gene calls are TRBV7-2 and TRBJ2-1, with D possibly matching TRBD2 (5 bases). Per germline, CDR1 SGHTA and CDR2 FQGNSA. V was trimmed by 4 bases and J by 0 bases, leaving 10 bases between them. This CDR3 contains 15 residues. Here the CDR3 reads CASSWTARSYNEQFF. CDR3 sequence (DNA): TGTGCCAGCAGCTGGACTGCTCGCTCCTACAATGAGCAGTTCTTC.

This clonotype was counted ten times or more. V usage is TRBV12-3 or TRBV12-4 and J usage is TRBJ2-7; 8 bases fit TRBD1. The trim removed 6 bases at V and 2 bases at J, leaving 6 bases unmatched. The CDR3 consists of 14 residues. The CDR3 region is CASSLGQGPYEQYF. CDR3 sequence (DNA): TGTGCCAGCAGCCTCGGACAGGGTCCCTACGAGCAGTACTTC.

This clonotype was seen only a few times. The V and J genes are TRBV2 and TRBJ2-5; D perhaps matches TRBD2 (5 bases). Germline V CDR1 and CDR2: SNHLY, FYNNEI. The V end was cut by 6 bases, the J end by 6 bases, with 8 bases between. The CDR3 is 11 residues long. The CDR3 here is CASRGGQTQYF. The CDR3 DNA reads TGTGCCAGCAGAGGAGGACAGACCCAGTACTTC.

This clonotype was recorded many times. The chain has TRBV12-3 or TRBV12-4 and TRBJ2-2; the match to TRBD2 covers 10 bases. This CDR3 is 15 amino acids long. V was clipped by 4 bases and J by 4 bases; unmatched bases: 3. The DNA of the CDR3 is TGTGCCAGCAGTTCCAGGACTAGCGGCACCGGGGAGCTGTTTTTT. It translates to CASSSRTSGTGELFF.